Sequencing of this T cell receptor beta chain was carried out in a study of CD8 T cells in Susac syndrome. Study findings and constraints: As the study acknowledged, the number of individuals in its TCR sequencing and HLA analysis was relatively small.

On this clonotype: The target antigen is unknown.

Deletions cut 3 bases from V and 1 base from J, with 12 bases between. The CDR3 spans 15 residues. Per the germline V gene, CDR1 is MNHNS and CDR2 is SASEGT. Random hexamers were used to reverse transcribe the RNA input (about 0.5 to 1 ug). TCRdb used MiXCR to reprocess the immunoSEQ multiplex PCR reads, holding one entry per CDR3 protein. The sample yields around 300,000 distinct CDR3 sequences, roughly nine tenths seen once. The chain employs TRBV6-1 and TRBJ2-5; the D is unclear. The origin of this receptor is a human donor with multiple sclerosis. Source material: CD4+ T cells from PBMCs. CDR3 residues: CASSDVVVSQETQYF. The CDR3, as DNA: TGTGCCAGCAGTGATGTGGTGGTATCCCAAGAGACCCAGTACTTC.